A single sample is the source of the 11 T cell receptor beta chains below, sequenced in a study of blood T cell repertoires in COVID-19. The table came from immunoSEQ multiplex PCR; TCRdb's copy has only in-frame clones and leaves some out. The data show around 230,000 clones, under 90% seen once. Specimen: peripheral blood. Receptor source: a woman aged 40 to 50 with active or convalescent COVID-19.

The chain couples TRBV2 to TRBJ1-2; no firm D call. This CDR3 is 13 amino acids long. Looked up from germline, CDR1 is SNHLY and CDR2 is FYNNEI. The V and J ends lost 6 bases and 4 bases respectively, with 12 bases between them. The CDR3 is CASSLTSLYGYTF. CDR3 nucleotide sequence: TGTGCCAGCAGCCTGACAAGCCTCTATGGCTACACCTTC.

The chain is built from TRBV11-2 and TRBJ1-2, with 8 bases lining up with TRBD1. CDR1 is SGHAT and CDR2 is FQNNGV in the germline V gene. Trimming at V came to 3 bases and at J to 5 bases, leaving 2 bases not matched to a gene. CDR3 length: 13 amino acids. CDR3 DNA: TGTGCCAGCAGCTTGACAGGGGCGTATGGCTACACCTTC. This gives the protein CASSLTGAYGYTF.

This chain joins TRBV11-3 and TRBJ1-1; possible D gene TRBD1, 6 bases. The CDR3 sequence is 14 residues long. Germline values: CDR1 SGHNT, CDR2 YENEEA. V was shortened by 2 bases and J by 5 bases, with 12 bases between the two germline ends. The CDR3 DNA is TGTGCCAGCAGCTTAAGGGCAGGGGAGACTGAAGCTTTCTTT. Protein sequence: CASSLRAGETEAFF.

The genes are TRBV7-2 and TRBJ2-7; 10 bases agree with TRBD2. The V segment lost 7 bases and the J segment 6 bases; nucleotides outside the gene matches: 9. This CDR3 spans 14 amino acids. Germline loops: CDR1 SGHTA, CDR2 FQGNSA. The CDR3 region is CASTLSGGSSEQYF. In DNA form, the CDR3 reads TGTGCCAGCACCCTTAGCGGGGGGTCTAGCGAGCAGTACTTC. Together with reference TRBV7-2 and TRBJ2-7, the CDR3 gives the full variable domain: GAGVSQSPSNKVTEKGKDVELRCDPISGHTALYWYRQSLGQGLEFLIYFQGNSAPDKSGLPSDRFSAERTGGSVSTLTIQRTQQEDSAVYLCASTLSGGSSEQYFGPGTRLTVT.

The chain uses TRBV15 and TRBJ1-4; TRBD1 matches 9 bases. The CDR3 is 16 residues long. Germline CDR1 is LNHNV and CDR2 is YYDKDF (reference sequence). Losses at the gene ends were 3 bases for V and 8 bases for J; bases not matched to a gene: 10. CDR3 amino acids: CATSSTGTGSGEKLFF. CDR3 bases: TGTGCCACCAGCAGTACCGGGACAGGGTCAGGGGAAAAACTGTTTTTT.

J is TRBJ2-5 and V is TRBV7-2; 14 positions match TRBD2. Trimming at V came to 5 bases and at J to 5 bases, leaving 7 bases not matched to a gene. The CDR3 loop spans 16 amino acids. Germline CDR1 SGHTA, CDR2 FQGNSA. The CDR3 sequence: CASSLGLAGAGETQYF. The CDR3, as DNA: TGTGCCAGCAGCCTGGGACTAGCGGGAGCGGGGGAGACCCAGTACTTC.

The chain uses TRBV30 and TRBJ2-5; TRBD2 matches 10 bases. The CDR3 has 15 amino acids. Germline V gives CDR1 GTSNPN, CDR2 SVGIG (reference sequence). V lost 2 bases and J lost 5; bases outside the gene matches: 8. The CDR3 protein is CAWSSLRSGRETQYF. CDR3 DNA sequence: TGTGCCTGGAGTTCACTACGTAGCGGGAGGGAGACCCAGTACTTC.

The genes are TRBV7-2 and TRBJ2-1; 7 nucleotides align to TRBD2. The J segment lost 7 bases and the V segment lost 1 base, leaving 10 bases of the junction unmatched. The germline gives CDR1 SGHTA, CDR2 FQGNSA. The CDR3 loop spans 16 amino acids. CDR3 loop: CASSLVSGLGGNEQFF. CDR3 DNA sequence: TGTGCCAGCAGCTTAGTATCCGGACTCGGGGGGAATGAGCAGTTCTTC.

The gene calls are TRBV25-1 and TRBJ2-3; 9 bases agree with TRBD2. The CDR3 totals 17 residues. Germline CDR1 MGHDK, CDR2 SYGVNS. Germline trimming cut 3 bases from V and 7 bases from J; bases unmatched to any gene: 14. The CDR3, as DNA: TGTGCCAGCAGTGACCCCGAGGTCGGTAGCGGGAGCCATACGCAGTATTTT. This translates into CASSDPEVGSGSHTQYF.

The chain is built from TRBV29-1 and TRBJ2-7; TRBD1 is a possible D gene (5 bases). CDR3 length equals 14 residues. V lost 3 bases, J lost 6 bases, and 18 bases lay in between. CDR1 SQVTM and CDR2 ANQGSEA come from the germline V gene. CDR3 amino acids: CSVEERQPAGEQYF. The CDR3 DNA follows: TGCAGCGTTGAGGAGAGACAGCCGGCCGGCGAGCAGTACTTC.

J is TRBJ2-7 and V is TRBV15; D ambiguous. V was shortened by 3 bases and J by 6 bases, with 6 bases between the two germline ends. The V gene's germline CDR1 is LNHNV and CDR2 YYDKDF (reference sequence). CDR3 size: 11 residues. The CDR3: CATSSPGEQYF. In nucleotides, the CDR3 is TGTGCCACCAGCAGTCCGGGCGAGCAGTACTTC. The full variable domain, with the rest looked up from reference TRBV15 and TRBJ2-7, is DAMVIQNPRYQVTQFGKPVTLSCSQTLNHNVMYWYQQKSSQAPKLLFHYYDKDFNNEADTPDNFQSRRPNTSFCFLDIRSPGLGDTAMYLCATSSPGEQYFGPGTRLTVT.